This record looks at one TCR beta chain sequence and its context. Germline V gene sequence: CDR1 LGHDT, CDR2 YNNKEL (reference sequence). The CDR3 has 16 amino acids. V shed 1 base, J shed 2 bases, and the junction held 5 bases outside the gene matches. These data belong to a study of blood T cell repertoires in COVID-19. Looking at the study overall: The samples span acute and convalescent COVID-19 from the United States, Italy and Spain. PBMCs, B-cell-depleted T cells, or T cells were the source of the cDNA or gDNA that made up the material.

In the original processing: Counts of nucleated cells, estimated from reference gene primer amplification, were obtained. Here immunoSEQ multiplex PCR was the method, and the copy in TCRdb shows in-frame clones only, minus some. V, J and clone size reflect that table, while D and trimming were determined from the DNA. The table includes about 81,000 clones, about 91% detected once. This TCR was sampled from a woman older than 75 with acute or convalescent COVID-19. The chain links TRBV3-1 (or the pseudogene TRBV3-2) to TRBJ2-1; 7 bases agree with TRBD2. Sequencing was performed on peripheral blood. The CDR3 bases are TGTGCCAGCAGCCAAGTGGGAGGGAGGGCCTACAATGAGCAGTTCTTC. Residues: CASSQVGGRAYNEQFF.